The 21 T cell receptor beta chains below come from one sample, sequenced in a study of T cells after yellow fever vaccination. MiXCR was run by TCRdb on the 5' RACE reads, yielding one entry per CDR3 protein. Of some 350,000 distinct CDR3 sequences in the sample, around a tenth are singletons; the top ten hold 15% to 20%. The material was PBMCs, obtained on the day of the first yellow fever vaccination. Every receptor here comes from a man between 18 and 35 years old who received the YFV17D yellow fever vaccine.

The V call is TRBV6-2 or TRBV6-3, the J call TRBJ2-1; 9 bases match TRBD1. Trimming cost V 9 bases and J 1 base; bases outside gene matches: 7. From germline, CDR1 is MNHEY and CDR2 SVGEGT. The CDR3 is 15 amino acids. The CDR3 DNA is TGTGCCAGTGCCACAGGGGGCCTTTCCTACAATGAGCAGTTCTTC. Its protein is CASATGGLSYNEQFF.

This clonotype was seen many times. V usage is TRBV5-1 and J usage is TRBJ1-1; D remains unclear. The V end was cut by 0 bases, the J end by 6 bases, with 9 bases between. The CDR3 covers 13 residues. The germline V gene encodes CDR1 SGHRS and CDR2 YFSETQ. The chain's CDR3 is CASSLATLPEAFF. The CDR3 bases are TGCGCCAGCAGCTTGGCGACCTTGCCTGAAGCTTTCTTT.

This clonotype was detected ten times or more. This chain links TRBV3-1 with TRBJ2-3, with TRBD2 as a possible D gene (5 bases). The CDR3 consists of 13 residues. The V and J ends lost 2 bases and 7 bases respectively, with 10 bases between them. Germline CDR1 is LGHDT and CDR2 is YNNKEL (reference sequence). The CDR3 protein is CASSQQTGNTQYF. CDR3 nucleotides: TGTGCCAGCAGCCAACAAACGGGAAATACGCAGTATTTT.

CDR3 coding DNA: TGTGCCAGCTCACCAATAGCGAACACAGATACGCAGTATTTT. Protein sequence: CASSPIANTDTQYF. The chain carries TRBV18 and TRBJ2-3, with D perhaps matching TRBD2 (5 bases). Germline V gene lookup returns CDR1 KGHSH and CDR2 LQKENI. This CDR3 is 14 amino acids long. V shed 2 bases and J shed 2 bases, with 8 bases lying between them.

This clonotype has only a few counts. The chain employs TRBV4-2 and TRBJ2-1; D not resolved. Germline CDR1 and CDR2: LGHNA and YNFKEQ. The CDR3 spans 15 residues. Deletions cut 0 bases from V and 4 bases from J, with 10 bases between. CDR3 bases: TGTGCCAGCAGCCAAGAACGTCAGATTTACAATGAGCAGTTCTTC. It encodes CASSQERQIYNEQFF.

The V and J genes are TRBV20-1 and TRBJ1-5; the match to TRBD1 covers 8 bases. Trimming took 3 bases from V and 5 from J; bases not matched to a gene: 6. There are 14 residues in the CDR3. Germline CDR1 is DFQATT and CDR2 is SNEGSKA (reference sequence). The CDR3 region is CSASPRTGYQPQHF. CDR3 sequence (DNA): TGCAGTGCTAGCCCTCGGACAGGGTATCAGCCCCAGCATTTT.

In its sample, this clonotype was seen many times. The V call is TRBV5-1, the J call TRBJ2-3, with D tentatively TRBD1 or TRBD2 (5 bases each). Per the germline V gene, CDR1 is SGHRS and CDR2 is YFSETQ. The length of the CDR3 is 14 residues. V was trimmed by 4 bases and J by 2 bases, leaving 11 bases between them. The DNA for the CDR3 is TGCGCCAGCAGCGTGGGGGATGCCACAGATACGCAGTATTTT. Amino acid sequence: CASSVGDATDTQYF.

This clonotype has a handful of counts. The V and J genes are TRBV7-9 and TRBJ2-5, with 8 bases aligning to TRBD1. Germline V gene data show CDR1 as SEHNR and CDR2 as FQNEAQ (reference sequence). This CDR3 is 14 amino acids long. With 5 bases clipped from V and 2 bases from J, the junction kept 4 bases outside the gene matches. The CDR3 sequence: CASSTGGGQETQYF. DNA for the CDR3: TGTGCCAGCAGCACAGGGGGAGGACAAGAGACCCAGTACTTC.

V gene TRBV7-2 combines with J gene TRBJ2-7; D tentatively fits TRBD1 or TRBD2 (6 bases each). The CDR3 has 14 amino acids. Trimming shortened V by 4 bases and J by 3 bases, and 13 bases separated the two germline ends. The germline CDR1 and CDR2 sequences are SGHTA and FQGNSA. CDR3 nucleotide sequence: TGTGCCAGCAGCTGGAGGGGGATGAGCTACGAGCAGTACTTC. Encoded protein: CASSWRGMSYEQYF.

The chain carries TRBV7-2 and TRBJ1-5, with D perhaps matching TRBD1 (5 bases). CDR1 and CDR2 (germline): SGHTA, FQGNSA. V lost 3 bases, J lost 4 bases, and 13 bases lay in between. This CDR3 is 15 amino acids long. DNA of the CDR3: TGTGCCAGCAGCTTCGGGGCCAACCTGAATCAGCCCCAGCATTTT. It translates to CASSFGANLNQPQHF. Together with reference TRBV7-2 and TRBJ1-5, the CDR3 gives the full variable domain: GAGVSQSPSNKVTEKGKDVELRCDPISGHTALYWYRQSLGQGLEFLIYFQGNSAPDKSGLPSDRFSAERTGGSVSTLTIQRTQQEDSAVYLCASSFGANLNQPQHFGDGTRLSIL.

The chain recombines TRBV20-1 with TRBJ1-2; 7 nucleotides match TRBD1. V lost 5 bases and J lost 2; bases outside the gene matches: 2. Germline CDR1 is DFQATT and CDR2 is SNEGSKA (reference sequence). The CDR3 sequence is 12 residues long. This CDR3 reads CSASTGNYGYTF. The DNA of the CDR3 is TGCAGTGCTTCGACAGGGAACTATGGCTACACCTTC.

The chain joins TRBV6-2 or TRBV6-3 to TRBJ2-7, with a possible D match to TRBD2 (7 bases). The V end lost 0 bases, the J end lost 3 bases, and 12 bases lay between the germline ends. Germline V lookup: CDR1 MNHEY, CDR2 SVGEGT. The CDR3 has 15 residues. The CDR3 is CASSYSGGLIYEQYV. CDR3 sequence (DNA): TGTGCCAGCAGTTACTCGGGGGGGCTTATCTACGAGCAGTACGTC.

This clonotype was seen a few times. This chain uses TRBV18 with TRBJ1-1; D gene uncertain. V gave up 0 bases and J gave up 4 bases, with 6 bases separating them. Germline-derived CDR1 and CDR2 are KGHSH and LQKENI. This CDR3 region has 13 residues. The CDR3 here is CASSPPGITEAFF. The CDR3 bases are TGTGCCAGCTCACCACCGGGAATCACTGAAGCTTTCTTT.

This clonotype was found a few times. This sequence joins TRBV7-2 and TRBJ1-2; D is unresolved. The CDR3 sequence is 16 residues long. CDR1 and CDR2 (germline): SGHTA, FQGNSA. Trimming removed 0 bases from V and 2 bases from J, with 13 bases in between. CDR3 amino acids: CASSLAEWNVNYGYTF. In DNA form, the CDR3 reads TGTGCCAGCAGCTTAGCGGAGTGGAACGTCAACTATGGCTACACCTTC.

CDR3 amino acids: CSARPPVGGRGQYF. The CDR3 DNA follows: TGCAGTGCTAGACCTCCCGTAGGGGGGCGGGGGCAGTACTTC. The rearrangement uses TRBV20-1 and TRBJ2-7; perhaps D is TRBD1 or TRBD2 (6 bases each). Trimming pared 2 bases from V and 9 bases from J, leaving 20 bases between. Per germline, CDR1 DFQATT and CDR2 SNEGSKA (reference sequence). This CDR3 is built from 14 residues.

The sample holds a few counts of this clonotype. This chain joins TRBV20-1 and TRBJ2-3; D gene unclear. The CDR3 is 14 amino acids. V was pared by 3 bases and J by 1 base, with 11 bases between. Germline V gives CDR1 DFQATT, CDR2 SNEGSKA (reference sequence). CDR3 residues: CSASWGRGTDTQYF. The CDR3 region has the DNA TGCAGTGCTAGCTGGGGTCGGGGCACAGATACGCAGTATTTT.

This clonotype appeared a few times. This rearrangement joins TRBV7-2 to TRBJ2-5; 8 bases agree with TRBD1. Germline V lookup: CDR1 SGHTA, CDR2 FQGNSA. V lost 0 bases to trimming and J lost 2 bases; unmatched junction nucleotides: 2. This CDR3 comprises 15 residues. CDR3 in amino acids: CASSLAWTGQETQYF. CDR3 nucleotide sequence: TGTGCCAGCAGCTTAGCGTGGACAGGGCAAGAGACCCAGTACTTC.

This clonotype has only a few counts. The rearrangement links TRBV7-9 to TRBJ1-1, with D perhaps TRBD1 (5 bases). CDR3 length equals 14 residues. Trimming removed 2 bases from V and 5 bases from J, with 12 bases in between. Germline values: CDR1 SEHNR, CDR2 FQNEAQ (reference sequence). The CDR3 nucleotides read TGTGCCAGCAGCTTATTCCAGGGAGGGACTGAAGCTTTCTTT. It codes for CASSLFQGGTEAFF. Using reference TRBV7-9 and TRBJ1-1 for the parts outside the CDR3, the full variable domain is DTGVSQNPRHKITKRGQNVTFRCDPISEHNRLYWYRQTLGQGPEFLTYFQNEAQLEKSRLLSDRFSAERPKGSFSTLEIQRTEQGDSAMYLCASSLFQGGTEAFFGQGTRLTVV.

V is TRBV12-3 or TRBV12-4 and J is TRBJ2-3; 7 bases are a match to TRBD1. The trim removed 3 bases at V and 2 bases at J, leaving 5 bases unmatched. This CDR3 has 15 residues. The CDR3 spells CASSFLRGYTDTQYF. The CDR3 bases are TGTGCCAGCAGTTTCCTCAGGGGGTACACAGATACGCAGTATTTT.

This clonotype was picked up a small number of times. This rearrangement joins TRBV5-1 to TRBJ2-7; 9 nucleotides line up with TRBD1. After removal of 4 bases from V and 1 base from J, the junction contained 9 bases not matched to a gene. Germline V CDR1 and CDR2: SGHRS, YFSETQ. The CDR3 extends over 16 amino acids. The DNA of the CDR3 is TGCGCCAGCAGCCTAGGACAGGGGATGAGATCCTACGAGCAGTACTTC. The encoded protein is CASSLGQGMRSYEQYF.

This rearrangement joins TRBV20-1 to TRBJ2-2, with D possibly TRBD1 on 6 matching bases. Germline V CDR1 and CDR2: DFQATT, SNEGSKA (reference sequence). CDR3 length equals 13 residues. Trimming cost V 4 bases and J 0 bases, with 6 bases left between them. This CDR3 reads CSAKGANTGELFF. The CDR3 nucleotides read TGCAGTGCTAAGGGGGCGAACACCGGGGAGCTGTTTTTT.